This T cell receptor (beta chain) was retrieved from a study of CD8 T cells in ankylosing spondylitis. General observations from the study: A motif in TCR beta, a set of about 8 highly homologous variants, appeared characteristic of ankylosing spondylitis blood. Significantly higher representation of disease-linked clones was reported for matched ankylosing spondylitis synovial fluid.

TCRdb analysed the 5' RACE reads with MiXCR anew, one entry per CDR3 protein. The sample lists hundreds of thousands of distinct CDR3 sequences, roughly 12% seen once, with less than 0.65% in the top ten. The CDR3 runs to 16 residues. Germline loops: CDR1 SGHRS, CDR2 YFSETQ. Trimming removed 4 bases at V and 4 bases at J, with 20 bases between. As concerns this clonotype: Its target is unknown.

The V gene is TRBV5-1, the J gene TRBJ1-2; D gene ambiguous. The sequencing input was blood, either unsorted or a sorted T cell fraction (not recorded which). The TCR originated in a male donor with ankylosing spondylitis. The CDR3 loop reads CASSRTQVQNSYGYTF. In DNA, the CDR3 is TGCGCCAGCAGCAGAACCCAGGTCCAGAATAGCTATGGCTACACCTTC. Looking up the rest from reference TRBV5-1 and TRBJ1-2 gives the full variable domain: KAGVTQTPRYLIKTRGQQVTLSCSPISGHRSVSWYQQTPGQGLQFLFEYFSETQRNKGNFPGRFSGRQFSNSRSEMNVSTLELGDSALYLCASSRTQVQNSYGYTFGSGTRLTVV.